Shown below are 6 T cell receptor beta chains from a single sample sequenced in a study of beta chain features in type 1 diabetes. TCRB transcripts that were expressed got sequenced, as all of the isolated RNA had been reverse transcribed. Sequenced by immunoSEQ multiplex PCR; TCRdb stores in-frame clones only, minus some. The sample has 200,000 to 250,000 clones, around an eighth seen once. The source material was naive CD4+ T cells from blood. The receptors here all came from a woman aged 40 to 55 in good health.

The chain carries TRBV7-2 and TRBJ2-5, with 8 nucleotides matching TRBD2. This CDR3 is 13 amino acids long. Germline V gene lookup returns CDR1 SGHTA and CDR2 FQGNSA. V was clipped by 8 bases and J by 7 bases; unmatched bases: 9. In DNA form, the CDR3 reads TGTGCCAGCGGCCTCCCGGGGGGGCTGACCCAGTACTTC. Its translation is CASGLPGGLTQYF.

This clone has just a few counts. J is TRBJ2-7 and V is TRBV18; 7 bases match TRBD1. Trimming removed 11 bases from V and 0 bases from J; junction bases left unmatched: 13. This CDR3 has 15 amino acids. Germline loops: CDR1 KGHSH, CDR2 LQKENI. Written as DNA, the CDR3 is TGTGCCTGTCCCCGTGAAGGGACAGTCTCCTACGAGCAGTACTTC. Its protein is CACPREGTVSYEQYF.

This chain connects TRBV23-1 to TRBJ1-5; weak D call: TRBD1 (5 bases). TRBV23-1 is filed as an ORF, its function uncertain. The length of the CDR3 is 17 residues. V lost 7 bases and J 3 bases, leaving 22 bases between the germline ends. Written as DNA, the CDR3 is TGCGCCAGCACCACCCTGGGGCAGGTGGGAACCAATCAGCCCCAGCATTTT. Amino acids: CASTTLGQVGTNQPQHF.

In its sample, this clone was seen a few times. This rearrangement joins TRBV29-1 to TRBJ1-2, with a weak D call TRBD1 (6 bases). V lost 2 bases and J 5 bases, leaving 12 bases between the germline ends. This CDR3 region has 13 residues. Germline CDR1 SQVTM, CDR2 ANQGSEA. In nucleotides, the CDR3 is TGCAGCGTTGAAAGGCAGGGGTTTTATGGCTACACCTTC. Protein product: CSVERQGFYGYTF.

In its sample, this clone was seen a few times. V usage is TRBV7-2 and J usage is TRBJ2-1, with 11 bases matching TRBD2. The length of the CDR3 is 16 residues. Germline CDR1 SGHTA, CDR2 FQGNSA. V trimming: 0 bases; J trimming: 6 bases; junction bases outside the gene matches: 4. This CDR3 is CASSLAASGGFNEQFF. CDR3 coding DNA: TGTGCCAGCAGCTTAGCGGCTAGCGGGGGGTTCAATGAGCAGTTCTTC.

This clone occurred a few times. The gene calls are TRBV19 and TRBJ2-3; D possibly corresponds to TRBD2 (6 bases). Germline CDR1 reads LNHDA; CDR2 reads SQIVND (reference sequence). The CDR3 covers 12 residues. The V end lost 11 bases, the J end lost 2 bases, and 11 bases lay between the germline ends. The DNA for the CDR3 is TGTGCCTCCGGGACTTACACAGATACGCAGTATTTT. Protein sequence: CASGTYTDTQYF.